This T cell receptor (beta chain) derives from a study of human T cells and chemical hapten exposure. V lost 1 base and J lost 0; bases outside the gene matches: 5. CDR1 is SGHVS, CDR2 FNYEAQ, per germline. This CDR3 is 16 amino acids long. From the RACE reads, TCRdb called clonotypes with MiXCR, one entry per CDR3 protein. The table includes approximately 41,000 distinct CDR3 sequences, approximately 7.6% detected once. This clonotype appeared a few times. Time point described: pre-sensitization, week 0. Described treatment: therapeutic diphenylcyclopropenone sensitization with weekly scalp DPC. The gene calls are TRBV7-6 and TRBJ1-2; 7 bases align to TRBD1. The origin of this receptor is a woman aged 50 to 60 with alopecia areata. Some clones in this sample may be carry-over from other donors' samples. The source was whole blood, collected in connection with sensitization to the hapten diphenylcyclopropenone (DPC). In DNA, the CDR3 is TGTGCCAGCAGCTTAGGCGGGACAGCTACTAACTATGGCTACACCTTC. It translates to CASSLGGTATNYGYTF.